This entry features one T cell receptor (beta chain) sequence. These data come from a study of T cell changes during pregnancy in multiple sclerosis. Method: immunoSEQ multiplex PCR; TCRdb's copy keeps in-frame clones and lacks some. The repertoire holds about 40,000 clones, with 80% to 90% as singletons. V shed 3 bases, J shed 8 bases, and the junction held 12 bases outside the gene matches. Germline-derived CDR1 and CDR2 are SGHAT and FQDESV (reference sequence). This CDR3 region has 15 residues. The material sequenced was peripheral blood, taken in the first trimester of pregnancy. The rearrangement uses TRBV11-1 and TRBJ1-2, with 7 bases aligning to TRBD1. The sequence was obtained from a female donor in good health, enrolled as a control in a pregnancy study. The CDR3 region has the DNA TGTGCCAGCAGCTTGCGAAGAGGGGGCGCTGACGGCTACACCTTC. Translation: CASSLRRGGADGYTF.